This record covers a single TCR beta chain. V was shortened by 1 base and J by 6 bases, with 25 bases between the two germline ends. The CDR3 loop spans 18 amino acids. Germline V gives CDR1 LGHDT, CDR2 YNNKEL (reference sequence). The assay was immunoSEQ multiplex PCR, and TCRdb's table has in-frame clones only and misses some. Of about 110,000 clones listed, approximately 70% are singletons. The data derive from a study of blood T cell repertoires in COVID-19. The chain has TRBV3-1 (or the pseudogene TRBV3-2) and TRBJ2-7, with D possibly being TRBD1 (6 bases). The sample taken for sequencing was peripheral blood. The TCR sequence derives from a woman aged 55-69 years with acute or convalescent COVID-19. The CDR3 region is CASSQASTGLSSPREQYF. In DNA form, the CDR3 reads TGTGCCAGCAGCCAAGCGTCTACAGGGCTCTCATCTCCTCGCGAGCAGTACTTC.